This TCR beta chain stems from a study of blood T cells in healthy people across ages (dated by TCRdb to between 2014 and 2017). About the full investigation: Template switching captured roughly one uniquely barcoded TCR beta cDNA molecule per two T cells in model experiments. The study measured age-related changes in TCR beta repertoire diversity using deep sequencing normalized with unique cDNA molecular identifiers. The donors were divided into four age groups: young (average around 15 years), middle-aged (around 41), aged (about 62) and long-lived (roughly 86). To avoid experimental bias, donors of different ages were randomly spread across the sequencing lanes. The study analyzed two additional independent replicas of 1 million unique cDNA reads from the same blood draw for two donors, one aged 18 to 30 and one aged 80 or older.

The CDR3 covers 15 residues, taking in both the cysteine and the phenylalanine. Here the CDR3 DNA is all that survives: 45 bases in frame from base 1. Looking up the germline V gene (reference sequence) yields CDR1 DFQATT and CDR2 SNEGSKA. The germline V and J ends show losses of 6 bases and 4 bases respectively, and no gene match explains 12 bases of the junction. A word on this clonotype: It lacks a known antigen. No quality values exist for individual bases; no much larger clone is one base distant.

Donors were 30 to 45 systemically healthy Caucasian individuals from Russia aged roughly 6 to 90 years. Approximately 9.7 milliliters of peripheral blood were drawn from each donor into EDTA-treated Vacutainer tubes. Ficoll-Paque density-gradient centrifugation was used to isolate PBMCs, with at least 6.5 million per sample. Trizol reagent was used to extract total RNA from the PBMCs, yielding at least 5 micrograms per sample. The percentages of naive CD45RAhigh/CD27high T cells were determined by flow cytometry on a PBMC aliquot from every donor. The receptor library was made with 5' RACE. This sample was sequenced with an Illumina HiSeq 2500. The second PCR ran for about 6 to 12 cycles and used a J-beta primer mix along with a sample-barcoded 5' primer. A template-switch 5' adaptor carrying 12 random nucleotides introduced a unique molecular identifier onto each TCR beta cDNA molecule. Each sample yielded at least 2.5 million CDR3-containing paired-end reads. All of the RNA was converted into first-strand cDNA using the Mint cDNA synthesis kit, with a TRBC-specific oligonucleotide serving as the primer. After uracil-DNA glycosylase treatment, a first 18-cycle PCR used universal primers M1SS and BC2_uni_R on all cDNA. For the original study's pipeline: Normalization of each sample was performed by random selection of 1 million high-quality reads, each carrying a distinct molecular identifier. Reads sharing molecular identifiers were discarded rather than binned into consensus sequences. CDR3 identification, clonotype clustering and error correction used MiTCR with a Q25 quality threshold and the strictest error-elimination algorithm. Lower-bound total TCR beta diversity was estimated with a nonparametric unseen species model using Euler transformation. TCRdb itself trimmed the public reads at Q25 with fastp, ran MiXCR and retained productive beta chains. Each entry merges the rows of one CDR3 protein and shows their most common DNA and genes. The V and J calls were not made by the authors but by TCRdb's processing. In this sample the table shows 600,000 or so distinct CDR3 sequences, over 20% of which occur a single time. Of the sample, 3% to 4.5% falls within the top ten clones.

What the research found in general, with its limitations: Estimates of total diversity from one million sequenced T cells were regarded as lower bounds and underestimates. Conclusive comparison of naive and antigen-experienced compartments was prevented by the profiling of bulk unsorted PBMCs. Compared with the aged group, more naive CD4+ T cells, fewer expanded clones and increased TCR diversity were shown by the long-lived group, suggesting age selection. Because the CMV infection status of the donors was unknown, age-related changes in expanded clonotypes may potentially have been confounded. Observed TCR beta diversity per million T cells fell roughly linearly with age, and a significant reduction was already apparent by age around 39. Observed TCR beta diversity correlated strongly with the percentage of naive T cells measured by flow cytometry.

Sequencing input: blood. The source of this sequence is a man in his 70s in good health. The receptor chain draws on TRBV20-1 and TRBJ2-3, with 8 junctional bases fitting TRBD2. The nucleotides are TGCAGTGCACCCCGGGAGCGGGAGAGCGCAGATACGCAGTATTTT. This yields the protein CSAPRERESADTQYF.